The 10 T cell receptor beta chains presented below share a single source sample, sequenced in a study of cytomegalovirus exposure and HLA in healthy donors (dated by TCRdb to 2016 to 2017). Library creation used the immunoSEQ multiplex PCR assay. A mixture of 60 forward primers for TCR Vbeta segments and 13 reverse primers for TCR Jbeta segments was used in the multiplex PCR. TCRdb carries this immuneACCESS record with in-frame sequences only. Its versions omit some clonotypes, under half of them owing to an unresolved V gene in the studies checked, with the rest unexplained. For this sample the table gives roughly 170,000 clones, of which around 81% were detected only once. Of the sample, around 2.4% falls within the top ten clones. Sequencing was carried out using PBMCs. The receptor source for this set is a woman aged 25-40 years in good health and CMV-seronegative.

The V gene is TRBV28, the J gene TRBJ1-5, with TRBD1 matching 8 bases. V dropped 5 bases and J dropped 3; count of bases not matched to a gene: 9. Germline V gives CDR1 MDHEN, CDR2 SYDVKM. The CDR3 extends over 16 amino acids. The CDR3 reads CASSLFGQGANQPQHF. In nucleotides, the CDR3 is TGTGCCAGCAGTCTCTTTGGACAGGGCGCCAATCAGCCCCAGCATTTT.

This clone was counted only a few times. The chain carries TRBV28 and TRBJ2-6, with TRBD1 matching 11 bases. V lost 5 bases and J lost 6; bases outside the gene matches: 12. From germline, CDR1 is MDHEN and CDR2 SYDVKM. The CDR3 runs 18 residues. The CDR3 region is CASSHRDRGFRAANVLTF. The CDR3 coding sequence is TGTGCCAGCAGTCACCGGGACAGGGGGTTTCGTGCGGCCAACGTCCTGACTTTC.

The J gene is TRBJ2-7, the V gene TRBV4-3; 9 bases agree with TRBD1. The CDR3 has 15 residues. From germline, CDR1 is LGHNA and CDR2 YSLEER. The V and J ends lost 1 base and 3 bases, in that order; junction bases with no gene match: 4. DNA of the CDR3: TGCGCCAGCAGCCAAGTCCCGACAGGGGGCTACGAGCAGTACTTC. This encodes CASSQVPTGGYEQYF.

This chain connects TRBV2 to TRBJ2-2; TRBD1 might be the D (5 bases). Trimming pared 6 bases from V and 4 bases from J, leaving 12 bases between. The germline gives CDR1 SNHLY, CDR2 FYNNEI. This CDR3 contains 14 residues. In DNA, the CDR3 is TGTGCCAGCAGACTCACAGGTACCACCGGGGAGCTGTTTTTT. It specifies CASRLTGTTGELFF.

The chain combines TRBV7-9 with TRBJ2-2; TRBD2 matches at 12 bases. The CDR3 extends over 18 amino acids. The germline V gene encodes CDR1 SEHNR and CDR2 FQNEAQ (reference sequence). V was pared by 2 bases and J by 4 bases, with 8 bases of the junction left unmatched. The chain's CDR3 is CASSLPLAGGEGTGELFF. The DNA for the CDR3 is TGTGCCAGCAGCTTACCACTAGCGGGAGGTGAGGGCACCGGGGAGCTGTTTTTT.

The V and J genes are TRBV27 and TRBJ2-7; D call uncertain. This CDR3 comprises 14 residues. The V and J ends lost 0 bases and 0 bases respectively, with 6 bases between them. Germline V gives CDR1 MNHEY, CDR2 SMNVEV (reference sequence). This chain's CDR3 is CASSLSLSSYEQYF. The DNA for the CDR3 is TGTGCCAGCAGTTTATCCCTAAGCTCCTACGAGCAGTACTTC.

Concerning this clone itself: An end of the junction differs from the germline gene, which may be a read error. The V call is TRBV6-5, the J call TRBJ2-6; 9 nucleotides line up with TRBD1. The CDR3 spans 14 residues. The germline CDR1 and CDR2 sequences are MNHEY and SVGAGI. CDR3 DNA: TGTGCTACTAACAGGGGGCTCGGGGCCAACGGCCTGACTTTC. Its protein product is CATNRGLGANGLTF.

The CDR3 coding sequence is TGTGCCAGCAGTTACCAGGGCAGCGAGCAGTACTTC. Translated, it gives CASSYQGSEQYF. The chain links TRBV6-6 to TRBJ2-7; perhaps TRBD1 as D (5 bases). The length of the CDR3 is 12 residues. Germline values: CDR1 MNHNY, CDR2 SVGAGI (reference sequence). The V end lost 2 bases, the J end lost 6 bases, and 8 bases lay between the germline ends.

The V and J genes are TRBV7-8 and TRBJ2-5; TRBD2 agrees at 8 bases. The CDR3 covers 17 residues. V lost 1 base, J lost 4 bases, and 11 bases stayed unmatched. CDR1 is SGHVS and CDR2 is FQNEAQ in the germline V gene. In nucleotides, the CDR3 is TGTGCCAGCAGCTTAGATGGGACTAGGGAATCTCCAGAGACCCAGTACTTC. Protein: CASSLDGTRESPETQYF.

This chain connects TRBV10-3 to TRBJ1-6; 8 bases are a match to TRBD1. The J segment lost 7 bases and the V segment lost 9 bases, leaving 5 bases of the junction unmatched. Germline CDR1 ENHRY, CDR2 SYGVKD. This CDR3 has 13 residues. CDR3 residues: CAMRTGNNSPLHF. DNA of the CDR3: TGTGCCATGAGGACAGGGAACAATTCACCCCTCCACTTT.